These 32 T cell receptor beta chains share one sample of origin, sequenced in a study of response to subunit inactivated influenza vaccine. MiXCR, applied by TCRdb to the RT-PCR reads, yields one record per CDR3 protein. The sample lists around 470,000 distinct CDR3 sequences, roughly 7.6% occurring once. This sample comprised PBMCs from blood, obtained less than 30 months after vaccination. The receptors shown here come from a man aged 50 to 69 who received an inactivated influenza vaccine.

Only a few counts were recorded for this clonotype. V and J are TRBV19 and TRBJ2-7; possible D gene TRBD2, 6 bases. CDR3 length: 15 amino acids. Per the germline V gene, CDR1 is LNHDA and CDR2 is SQIVND (reference sequence). Deletions cut 7 bases from V and 2 bases from J, with 18 bases between. CDR3 coding DNA: TGTGCCAGTACCCCAACCTGGGGAGGTACCTACGAGCAGTACTTC. It encodes CASTPTWGGTYEQYF. Complete variable domain (other parts from reference TRBV19 and TRBJ2-7): DGGITQSPKYLFRKEGQNVTLSCEQNLNHDAMYWYRQDPGQGLRLIYYSQIVNDFQKGDIAEGYSVSREKKESFPLTVTSAQKNPTAFYLCASTPTWGGTYEQYFGPGTRLTVT.

A word on this clonotype: A much larger clone is a single base away; this may be a read error. The chain couples TRBV28 to TRBJ2-2; a possible D gene is TRBD2 (5 bases). The V and J ends lost 5 bases and 3 bases respectively, with 13 bases between them. The CDR3 contains 15 residues. CDR1 and CDR2 (germline): MDHEN, SYDVKM. The CDR3 region has the DNA TGTGCCAGCAGTCGCAAGCGGAGAGACACCGGGGAGCTGTTTTTT. Translating it yields CASSRKRRDTGELFF.

This clonotype was seen only a few times. The chain joins TRBV7-2 to TRBJ2-3; 8 bases agree with TRBD2. The CDR3 runs 16 residues. Losses at the gene ends were 0 bases for V and 5 bases for J; bases not matched to a gene: 7. Germline lookup yields CDR1 SGHTA and CDR2 FQGNSA. This CDR3 reads CASSLAGTRGQDTQYF. The CDR3 DNA follows: TGTGCCAGCAGCTTAGCGGGGACTAGGGGACAAGATACGCAGTATTTT.

This clonotype was picked up a small number of times. The V and J genes are TRBV29-1 and TRBJ2-5; D ambiguous. The germline V and J ends were trimmed by 3 bases and 7 bases, with 15 bases remaining between them. The V gene's germline CDR1 is SQVTM and CDR2 ANQGSEA. This CDR3 is built from 13 residues. CDR3 amino acids: CSVDKVRVGTQYF. CDR3 nucleotides: TGCAGCGTTGATAAGGTCCGGGTGGGGACCCAGTACTTC.

This clonotype was observed at least ten times. The rearrangement joins TRBV12-3 or TRBV12-4 to TRBJ2-4; the match to TRBD1 covers 8 bases. The CDR3 extends over 15 amino acids. V was pared by 5 bases and J by 5 bases, with 8 bases of the junction left unmatched. The CDR3, as DNA: TGTGCCAGCAGTCCAGGACAGGGATGGGAAAACATTCAGTACTTC. This sequence encodes CASSPGQGWENIQYF.

Details on this clonotype: One end of the junction fails to match germline, which may point to a read error. The V and J genes are TRBV20-1 and TRBJ2-1, with 10 nucleotides matching TRBD2. The CDR3 contains 16 residues. Germline V gene sequence: CDR1 DFQATT, CDR2 SNEGSKA (reference sequence). CDR3 loop: CCARPLAGPKHNEQFF. CDR3 sequence (DNA): TGCTGTGCTAGACCACTAGCGGGACCTAAACACAATGAGCAGTTCTTC.

The chain employs TRBV20-1 and TRBJ1-2; D might be TRBD1 (5 bases). V was cut by 1 base and J by 4 bases, with 7 bases left in between. Germline values: CDR1 DFQATT, CDR2 SNEGSKA (reference sequence). This CDR3 comprises 12 residues. CDR3 coding DNA: TGCAGTGCTAGAGTAGGGGCCTATGGCTACACCTTC. Its translation is CSARVGAYGYTF.

The chain links TRBV12-3 or TRBV12-4 to TRBJ1-2, with TRBD1 matching 10 bases. Trimming cost V 6 bases and J 3 bases; bases outside gene matches: 4. The length of the CDR3 is 14 residues. The CDR3 nucleotides read TGTGCCAGCAGAAAGACAGGGGGCTACTATGGCTACACCTTC. This translates into CASRKTGGYYGYTF.

This clonotype was seen many times. The chain is built from TRBV12-3 or TRBV12-4 and TRBJ2-1; D possibly uses TRBD1 or TRBD2 (7 bases each). V gave up 4 bases and J gave up 5 bases, with 15 bases separating them. This CDR3 comprises 15 residues. CDR3 region: CASSSQGGAHNEQFF. The CDR3 nucleotides read TGTGCCAGCAGTTCGCAGGGGGGGGCCCACAATGAGCAGTTCTTC.

This clonotype was observed a handful of times. Here the CDR3 DNA reads TGTGCCAGCATCCTCGGACAGATGAAGTACAATGAGCAGTTCTTC. It codes for CASILGQMKYNEQFF. V and J are TRBV28 and TRBJ2-1, with D perhaps matching TRBD1 (6 bases). Germline V gene sequence: CDR1 MDHEN, CDR2 SYDVKM. V was clipped by 7 bases and J by 4 bases, with 17 bases between them. This CDR3 has 15 residues.

This clonotype came up a few times. The rearrangement uses TRBV12-3 or TRBV12-4 and TRBJ2-5; D possibly corresponds to TRBD2 (6 bases). The CDR3 loop spans 14 amino acids. The V gene lost 6 bases and the J gene lost 5 bases, with 16 bases spanning the gap. CDR3 residues: CASRFFSGSETQYF. The CDR3 DNA is TGTGCCAGCAGGTTTTTTTCCGGGAGTGAGACCCAGTACTTC.

This clonotype was observed a few times. J is TRBJ2-3 and V is TRBV4-1; TRBD2 matches at 9 bases. V lost 0 bases to trimming and J lost 6 bases; unmatched junction nucleotides: 10. The CDR3 runs to 17 residues. The germline gives CDR1 MGHRA, CDR2 YSYEKL. The CDR3 is CASSQDGSGGNRDTQYF. The CDR3 DNA follows: TGCGCCAGCAGCCAAGACGGGAGCGGGGGGAATAGGGATACGCAGTATTTT.

This clonotype was picked up many times. CDR3 bases: TGTGCCAGCAGCTTGGGAGGGGAAGAGACCCAGTACTTC. Its translation is CASSLGGEETQYF. The chain is built from TRBV11-2 and TRBJ2-5; TRBD2 aligns across 7 bases. The germline CDR1 and CDR2 sequences are SGHAT and FQNNGV. The CDR3 runs 13 residues. Losses at the gene ends were 3 bases for V and 3 bases for J; bases not matched to a gene: 1.

This clonotype was detected only a few times. The chain has TRBV10-3 and TRBJ2-3; D is unresolved. Between the trimmed V and J ends, which lost 8 bases and 6 bases, there was a span of 15 bases. This CDR3 spans 13 amino acids. Per the germline V gene, CDR1 is ENHRY and CDR2 is SYGVKD. Written as DNA, the CDR3 is TGTGCCATCTCCTCTACCCTCCGCGATACGCAGTATTTT. This sequence encodes CAISSTLRDTQYF.

This clonotype was picked up a small number of times. The chain combines TRBV5-5 with TRBJ2-1; 8 bases are a match to TRBD1. Germline-derived CDR1 and CDR2 are SGHKS and YYEKEE (reference sequence). J gave up 6 bases and V 2 bases, and 7 bases lay outside the gene matches. The CDR3 spans 15 residues. The DNA of the CDR3 is TGTGCCAGCAGCTTACAGGACAGGGCGGGCAATGAGCAGTTCTTC. Translation gives CASSLQDRAGNEQFF.

This clonotype has more than one count but fewer than ten. The chain has TRBV5-1 and TRBJ1-5; TRBD1 matches 7 bases. Germline V gives CDR1 SGHRS, CDR2 YFSETQ. The CDR3 spans 15 residues. The junction had 7 bases not matched to a gene; V was cut back by 4 bases and J by 3 bases. This chain's CDR3 is CASSPTGQLNQPQHF. The CDR3 region has the DNA TGCGCCAGCAGCCCGACGGGACAGCTCAATCAGCCCCAGCATTTT.

The chain carries TRBV20-1 and TRBJ2-1; 10 nucleotides match TRBD1. Losses at the gene ends were 4 bases for V and 3 bases for J; bases not matched to a gene: 3. CDR3 length equals 14 residues. From germline, CDR1 is DFQATT and CDR2 SNEGSKA (reference sequence). The CDR3 bases are TGCAGTGCTACCCGGACAGGGGGCTACAATGAGCAGTTCTTC. Translating gives CSATRTGGYNEQFF.

This chain uses TRBV4-3 with TRBJ2-7; possible D gene TRBD1, 6 bases. V lost 1 base to trimming and J lost 1 base, with 17 bases between them. This CDR3 comprises 17 residues. Looked up from germline, CDR1 is LGHNA and CDR2 is YSLEER. CDR3 protein: CASSQAMGQGGSYEQYF. Here the CDR3 DNA reads TGCGCCAGCAGCCAAGCTATGGGACAAGGGGGATCCTACGAGCAGTACTTC.

This clonotype appeared a few times. This chain connects TRBV7-3 to TRBJ1-2, with 10 bases that match TRBD1. Germline lookup yields CDR1 SGHTA and CDR2 FQGTGA. J lost 8 bases, V lost 1 base, and 13 bases had no gene match. The CDR3 spans 17 residues. The CDR3: CASSLSGRTGGTLGYTF. CDR3 nucleotide sequence: TGTGCCAGCAGCTTAAGCGGTCGGACAGGGGGAACCCTAGGCTACACCTTC.

This clonotype has a count of ten or more. The chain carries TRBV7-2 and TRBJ2-1, with D unresolved. CDR3 length: 15 amino acids. V was trimmed by 2 bases and J by 0 bases, leaving 8 bases between them. Germline V gene data show CDR1 as SGHTA and CDR2 as FQGNSA. The CDR3 here is CASSLYRSSYNEQFF. The CDR3 DNA follows: TGTGCCAGCAGCTTATATCGCAGCTCCTACAATGAGCAGTTCTTC.

The chain employs TRBV4-3 and TRBJ2-2; D gene uncertain. V was pared by 0 bases and J by 4 bases, with 6 bases between. This CDR3 is built from 14 residues. CDR1 and CDR2 (germline): LGHNA, YSLEER. The CDR3 coding sequence is TGCGCCAGCAGCCAAGAGTACGGCACCGGGGAGCTGTTTTTT. Its translation is CASSQEYGTGELFF.

This clonotype came up many times. V is TRBV7-9 and J is TRBJ1-1, with D unresolved. The germline V gene encodes CDR1 SEHNR and CDR2 FQNEAQ (reference sequence). V shed 5 bases and J shed 4 bases, with 11 bases lying between them. The CDR3 has 13 residues. For the CDR3, the DNA is TGTGCCAGCAGCCCGTACGGTGGCACTGAAGCTTTCTTT. It specifies CASSPYGGTEAFF.

This clonotype has a count of ten or more. This chain joins TRBV10-3 and TRBJ2-7, with D unclear. Trimming cost V 5 bases and J 6 bases, with 11 bases left between them. The length of the CDR3 is 12 residues. Looked up from germline, CDR1 is ENHRY and CDR2 is SYGVKD. This CDR3 reads CAISPMRGEQYF. The CDR3, as DNA: TGTGCCATCAGTCCAATGAGAGGCGAGCAGTACTTC.

The sample holds many counts of this clonotype. The chain carries TRBV11-2 and TRBJ1-2; maybe TRBD1 (5 bases). V was pared by 5 bases and J by 4 bases, with 17 bases between. From germline, CDR1 is SGHAT and CDR2 FQNNGV. There are 15 residues in the CDR3. The CDR3 loop reads CASSRGLLDGYGYTF. Here the CDR3 DNA reads TGTGCCAGCAGCCGGGGACTCCTGGACGGCTATGGCTACACCTTC.

This clonotype came up a few times. The rearrangement joins TRBV24-1 to TRBJ2-7, with TRBD1 matching 7 bases. Per the germline V gene, CDR1 is KGHDR and CDR2 is SFDVKD. This CDR3 has 11 amino acids. Trimming removed 9 bases from V and 3 bases from J; junction bases left unmatched: 1. CDR3 residues: CATGTDYEQYF. As DNA, the CDR3 is TGTGCCACCGGGACAGACTACGAGCAGTACTTC.

V and J are TRBV4-2 and TRBJ2-7; D unresolved. Germline V gives CDR1 LGHNA, CDR2 YNFKEQ. Trimming pared 1 base from V and 0 bases from J, leaving 10 bases between. The CDR3 covers 15 residues. The CDR3 protein is CASSQAPRPSYEQYF. CDR3 coding DNA: TGTGCCAGCAGCCAAGCCCCAAGACCCTCCTACGAGCAGTACTTC.

In this sample, this clonotype turned up many times. The J gene is TRBJ1-3, the V gene TRBV15, with unresolved D. Germline CDR1 and CDR2: LNHNV and YYDKDF (reference sequence). CDR3 size: 13 residues. Trimming pared 7 bases from V and 0 bases from J, leaving 7 bases between. Written as DNA, the CDR3 is TGTGCCACCAAGAATTACTCTGGAAACACCATATATTTT. The encoded protein is CATKNYSGNTIYF.

This clonotype was seen more than once but under ten times. The rearrangement links TRBV3-1 to TRBJ1-3; possibly TRBD1 for D (6 bases). CDR1 and CDR2 from the germline V gene are LGHDT and YNNKEL (reference sequence). V gave up 4 bases and J gave up 4 bases, with 11 bases separating them. The CDR3 runs 14 residues. The DNA for the CDR3 is TGTGCCAGCAGCCGGACAGTAGTCGGAAACACCATATATTTT. Protein sequence: CASSRTVVGNTIYF.

In DNA, the CDR3 is TGCGCCAGCAGCCAAGCGCCGGGACTCGATACGCAGTATTTT. Protein sequence: CASSQAPGLDTQYF. This rearrangement joins TRBV4-1 to TRBJ2-3; TRBD2 might be the D (6 bases). Trimming cost V 1 base and J 6 bases, with 11 bases left between them. This CDR3 has 14 residues. CDR1 is MGHRA and CDR2 is YSYEKL in the germline V gene.

Ten or more counts support this clonotype. This sequence joins TRBV20-1 and TRBJ2-7; 7 bases map to TRBD2. V shed 3 bases, J shed 4 bases, and the junction held 6 bases outside the gene matches. The CDR3 spans 13 residues. From germline, CDR1 is DFQATT and CDR2 SNEGSKA (reference sequence). In nucleotides, the CDR3 is TGCAGTGCTAGGGGACTATCCCCATACGAGCAGTACTTC. Translating gives CSARGLSPYEQYF.

This clonotype was observed a few times. The chain uses TRBV24-1 and TRBJ2-1; D is possibly TRBD2 (6 bases). Trimming removed 3 bases at V and 5 bases at J, with 13 bases between. Germline CDR1 and CDR2: KGHDR and SFDVKD. There are 15 residues in the CDR3. The CDR3 protein is CATSDPGTSHNEQFF. CDR3 nucleotide sequence: TGTGCCACCAGTGATCCCGGGACTTCCCACAATGAGCAGTTCTTC.

The chain has TRBV6-1 and TRBJ1-2, with 9 bases identical to TRBD1. V trimming: 6 bases; J trimming: 4 bases; junction bases outside the gene matches: 3. Germline V gives CDR1 MNHNS, CDR2 SASEGT. The CDR3 is 13 residues long. CDR3 protein: CASRGQGSYGYTF. As DNA, the CDR3 is TGTGCCAGCAGGGGACAGGGTTCCTATGGCTACACCTTC.